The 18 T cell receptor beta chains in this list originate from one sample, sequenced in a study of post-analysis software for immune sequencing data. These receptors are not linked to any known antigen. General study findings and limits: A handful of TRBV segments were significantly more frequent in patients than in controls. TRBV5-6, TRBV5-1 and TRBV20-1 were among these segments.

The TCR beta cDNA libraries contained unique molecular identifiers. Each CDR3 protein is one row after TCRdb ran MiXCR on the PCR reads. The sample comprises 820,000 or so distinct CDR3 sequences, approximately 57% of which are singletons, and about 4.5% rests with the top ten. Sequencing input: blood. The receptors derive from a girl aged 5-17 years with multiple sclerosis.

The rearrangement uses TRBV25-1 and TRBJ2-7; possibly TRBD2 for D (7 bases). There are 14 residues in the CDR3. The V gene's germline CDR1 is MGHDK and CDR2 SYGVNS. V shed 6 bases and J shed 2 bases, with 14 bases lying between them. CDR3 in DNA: TGTGCCAGCAGGCGGGGGACACCTCCCTACGAGCAGTACTTC. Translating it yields CASRRGTPPYEQYF.

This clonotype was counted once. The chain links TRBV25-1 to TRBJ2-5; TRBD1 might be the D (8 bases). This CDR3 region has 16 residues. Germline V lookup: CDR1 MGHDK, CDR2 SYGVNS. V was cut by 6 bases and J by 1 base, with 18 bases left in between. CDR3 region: CASSVYRGRGQETQYF. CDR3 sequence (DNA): TGTGCCAGCAGCGTGTACAGGGGGAGGGGCCAAGAGACCCAGTACTTC.

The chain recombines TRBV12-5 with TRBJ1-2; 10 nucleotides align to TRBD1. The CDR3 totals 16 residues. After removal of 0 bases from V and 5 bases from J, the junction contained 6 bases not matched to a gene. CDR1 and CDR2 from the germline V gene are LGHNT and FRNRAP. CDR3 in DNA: TGTGCTAGTGGTTTGGTTCCCTGGACAGGGGGGTATGGCTACACCTTC. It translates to CASGLVPWTGGYGYTF.

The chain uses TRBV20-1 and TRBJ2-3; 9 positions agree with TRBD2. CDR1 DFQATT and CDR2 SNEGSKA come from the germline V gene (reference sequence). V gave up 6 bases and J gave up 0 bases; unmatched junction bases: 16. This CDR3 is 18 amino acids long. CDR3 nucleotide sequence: TGCAGTGCCGAGCTAGCGGGGATACGCTCGGGAAGCACAGATACGCAGTATTTT. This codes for CSAELAGIRSGSTDTQYF.

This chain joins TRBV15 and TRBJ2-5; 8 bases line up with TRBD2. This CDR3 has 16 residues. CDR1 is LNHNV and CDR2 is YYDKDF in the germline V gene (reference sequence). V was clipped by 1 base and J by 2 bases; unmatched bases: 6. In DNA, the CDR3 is TGTGCCACCAGCAGAGTTGGAGCGGGGGATCAAGAGACCCAGTACTTC. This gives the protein CATSRVGAGDQETQYF.

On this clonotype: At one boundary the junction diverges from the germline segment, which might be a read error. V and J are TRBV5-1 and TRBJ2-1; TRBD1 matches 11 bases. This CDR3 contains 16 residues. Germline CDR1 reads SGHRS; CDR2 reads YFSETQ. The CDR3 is CASSLAGTGGRDEQFF. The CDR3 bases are TGCGCTAGCAGCTTGGCCGGGACAGGGGGTCGAGATGAGCAGTTCTTC.

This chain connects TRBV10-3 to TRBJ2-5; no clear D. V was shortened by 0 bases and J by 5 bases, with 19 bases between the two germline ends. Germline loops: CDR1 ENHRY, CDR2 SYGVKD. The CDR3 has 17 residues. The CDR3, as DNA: TGTGCCATCAGTGAGTCGGACGGGTCTAGGATCAGGGAGACCCAGTACTTC. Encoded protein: CAISESDGSRIRETQYF.

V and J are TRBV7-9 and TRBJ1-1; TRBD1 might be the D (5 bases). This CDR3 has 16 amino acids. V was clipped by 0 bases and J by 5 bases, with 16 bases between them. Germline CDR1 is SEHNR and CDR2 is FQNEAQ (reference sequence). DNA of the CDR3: TGTGCCAGCAGCTTAGCACTCGGGGGAGTCGAAACTGAAGCTTTCTTT. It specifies CASSLALGGVETEAFF. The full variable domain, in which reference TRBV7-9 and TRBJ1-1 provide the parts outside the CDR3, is DTGVSQNPRHKITKRGQNVTFRCDPISEHNRLYWYRQTLGQGPEFLTYFQNEAQLEKSRLLSDRFSAERPKGSFSTLEIQRTEQGDSAMYLCASSLALGGVETEAFFGQGTRLTVV.

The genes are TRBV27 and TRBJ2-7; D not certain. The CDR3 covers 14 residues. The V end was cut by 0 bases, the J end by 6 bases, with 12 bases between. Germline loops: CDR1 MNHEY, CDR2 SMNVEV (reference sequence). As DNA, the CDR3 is TGTGCCAGCAGTTTATCGAACGGCCTCCGCGAGCAGTACTTC. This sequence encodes CASSLSNGLREQYF.

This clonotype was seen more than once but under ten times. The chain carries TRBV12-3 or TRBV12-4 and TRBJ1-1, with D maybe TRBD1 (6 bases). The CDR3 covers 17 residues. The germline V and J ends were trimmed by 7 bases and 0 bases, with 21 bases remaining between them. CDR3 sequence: CASIIAGALLMNTEAFF. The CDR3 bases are TGTGCCAGCATTATCGCAGGGGCGCTTCTTATGAACACTGAAGCTTTCTTT.

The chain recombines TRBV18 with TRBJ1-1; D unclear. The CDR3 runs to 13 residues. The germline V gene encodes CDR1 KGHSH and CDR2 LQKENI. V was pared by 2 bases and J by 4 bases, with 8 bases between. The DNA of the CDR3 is TGTGCCAGCTCACCAATCTTTGGCACTGAAGCTTTCTTT. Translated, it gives CASSPIFGTEAFF.

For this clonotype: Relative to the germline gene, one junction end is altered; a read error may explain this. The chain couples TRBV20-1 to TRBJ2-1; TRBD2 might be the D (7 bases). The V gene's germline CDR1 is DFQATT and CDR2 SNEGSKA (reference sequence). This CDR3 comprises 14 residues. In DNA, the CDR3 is TGCAGTGCTGGTCGGGGGGCCTCCCACAATGAGCAGTTCTTC. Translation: CSAGRGASHNEQFF.

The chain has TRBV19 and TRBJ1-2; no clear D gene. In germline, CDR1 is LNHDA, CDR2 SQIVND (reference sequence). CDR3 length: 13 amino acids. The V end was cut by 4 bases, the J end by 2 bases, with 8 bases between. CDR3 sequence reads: CASSTSSNYGYTF. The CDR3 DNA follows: TGTGCCAGTAGTACCAGTTCCAACTATGGCTACACCTTC.

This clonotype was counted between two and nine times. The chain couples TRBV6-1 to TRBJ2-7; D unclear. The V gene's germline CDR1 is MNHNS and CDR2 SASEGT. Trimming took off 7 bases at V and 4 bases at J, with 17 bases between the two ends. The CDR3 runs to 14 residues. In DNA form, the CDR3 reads TGTGCCAGCAAGGGTGTGGAAGAGACTTACGAGCAGTACTTC. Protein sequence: CASKGVEETYEQYF.

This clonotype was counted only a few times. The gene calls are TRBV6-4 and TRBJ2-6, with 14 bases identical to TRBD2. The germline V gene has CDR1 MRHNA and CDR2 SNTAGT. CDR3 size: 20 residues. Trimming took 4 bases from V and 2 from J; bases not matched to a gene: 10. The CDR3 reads CASSATGLAGVGAGANVLTF. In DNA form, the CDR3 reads TGTGCCAGCAGTGCCACGGGACTAGCGGGAGTAGGGGCTGGGGCCAACGTCCTGACTTTC.

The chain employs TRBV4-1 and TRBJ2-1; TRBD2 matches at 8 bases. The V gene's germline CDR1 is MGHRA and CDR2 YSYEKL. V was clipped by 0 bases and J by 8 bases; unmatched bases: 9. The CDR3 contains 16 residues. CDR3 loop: CASSQDVGSGIDEQFF. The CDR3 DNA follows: TGCGCCAGCAGCCAAGATGTCGGTAGCGGGATTGATGAGCAGTTCTTC.

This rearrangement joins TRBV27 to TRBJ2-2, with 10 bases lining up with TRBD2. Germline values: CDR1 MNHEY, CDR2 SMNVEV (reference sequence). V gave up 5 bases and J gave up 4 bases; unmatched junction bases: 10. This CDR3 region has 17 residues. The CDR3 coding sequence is TGTGCCAGCAGTGCCCTTAGCGGGAGGAGTGGCACCGGGGAGCTGTTTTTT. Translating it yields CASSALSGRSGTGELFF.

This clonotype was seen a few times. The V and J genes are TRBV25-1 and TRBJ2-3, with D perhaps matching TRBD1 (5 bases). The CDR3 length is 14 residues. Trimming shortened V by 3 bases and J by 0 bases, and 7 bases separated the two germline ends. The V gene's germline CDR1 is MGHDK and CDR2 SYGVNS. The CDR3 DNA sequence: TGTGCCAGCAGTGACAGGGTTAGCACAGATACGCAGTATTTT. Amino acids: CASSDRVSTDTQYF.